Below are 24 T cell receptor beta chains sequenced from a single sample in a study of blood T cells in healthy people across ages. The authors ran a second PCR of roughly 6 to 12 cycles using a sample-barcoded 5' primer and a J-beta primer mix. TCRdb redid the calling of the 5' RACE reads with MiXCR, one entry per CDR3 protein. The sample has 1,800,000 or so distinct CDR3 sequences; approximately 40% are singletons. The sequencing sample was made of blood. These receptors all stem from a human donor in good health.

This chain connects TRBV24-1 to TRBJ2-1; the match to TRBD2 covers 10 bases. In germline, CDR1 is KGHDR, CDR2 SFDVKD. Trimming removed 9 bases from V and 1 base from J; junction bases left unmatched: 17. This CDR3 has 19 residues. The CDR3 nucleotides read TGTGCCACCGCACCCATAGCGGGGGGTCCAAACCCGTCCTACAATGAGCAGTTCTTC. Amino acids: CATAPIAGGPNPSYNEQFF.

The gene calls are TRBV3-1 and TRBJ2-4; D is undetermined. CDR3 length: 11 residues. V lost 1 base to trimming and J lost 11 bases, with 6 bases between them. Germline V lookup: CDR1 LGHDT, CDR2 YNNKEL (reference sequence). CDR3 bases: TGTGCCAGCAGCCAAGGATCGTTTCAGTACTTC. This gives the protein CASSQGSFQYF.

V gene TRBV7-2 combines with J gene TRBJ1-4, with 8 bases that match TRBD1. V lost 0 bases to trimming and J lost 7 bases; unmatched junction nucleotides: 4. Germline CDR1 and CDR2: SGHTA and FQGNSA. The CDR3 consists of 15 residues. The DNA of the CDR3 is TGTGCCAGCAGCTTAGCAGGCAGGGGGCCTGAAAAACTGTTTTTT. It translates to CASSLAGRGPEKLFF.

The chain has TRBV4-1 and TRBJ2-1, with D possibly being TRBD2 (6 bases). The V end lost 5 bases, the J end lost 4 bases, and 21 bases lay between the germline ends. Looked up from germline, CDR1 is MGHRA and CDR2 is YSYEKL. CDR3 size: 17 residues. CDR3 sequence (DNA): TGCGCCAGCAGCAAAAATACCGGGACTTTGACTTACAATGAGCAGTTCTTC. Translation gives CASSKNTGTLTYNEQFF.

There are a few counts of this clonotype. The CDR3 coding sequence is TGTGCCCTAAAGGGCTTGGAAGGGGAGACCCAGTACTTC. It specifies CALKGLEGETQYF. The chain couples TRBV15 to TRBJ2-5; D uncertain. Germline assignment: CDR1 LNHNV and CDR2 YYDKDF (reference sequence). The V and J ends lost 11 bases and 5 bases respectively, with 18 bases between them. CDR3 length: 13 residues. Based on the CDR3 plus reference TRBV15 and TRBJ2-5, the full variable domain is DAMVIQNPRYQVTQFGKPVTLSCSQTLNHNVMYWYQQKSSQAPKLLFHYYDKDFNNEADTPDNFQSRRPNTSFCFLDIRSPGLGDTAMYLCALKGLEGETQYFGPGTRLLVL.

V usage is TRBV4-3 and J usage is TRBJ2-3; D ambiguous. The germline V and J ends were trimmed by 4 bases and 2 bases, with 10 bases remaining between them. This CDR3 contains 14 residues. Germline CDR1 LGHNA, CDR2 YSLEER. This CDR3 reads CASSRDITTDTQYF. CDR3 coding DNA: TGCGCCAGCAGCCGAGACATAACCACAGATACGCAGTATTTT.

This clonotype was seen only a few times. The rearrangement links TRBV29-1 to TRBJ2-1; 8 bases match TRBD1. The V gene's germline CDR1 is SQVTM and CDR2 ANQGSEA. The CDR3 has 13 amino acids. V shed 4 bases, J shed 6 bases, and the junction held 5 bases outside the gene matches. The CDR3: CSVGQGITNEQFF. The CDR3 region has the DNA TGCAGCGTTGGACAGGGGATTACCAATGAGCAGTTCTTC.

This chain connects TRBV6-5 to TRBJ2-1; 12 nucleotides align to TRBD2. From germline, CDR1 is MNHEY and CDR2 SVGAGI. V shed 5 bases, J shed 8 bases, and the junction held 10 bases outside the gene matches. CDR3 size: 16 residues. The CDR3 coding sequence is TGTGCCAGCAGTACGTCTAGCGGGGGGGCCCCTTATGAGCAGTTCTTC. Encoded protein: CASSTSSGGAPYEQFF.

In its sample, this clonotype was seen a few times. The chain joins TRBV5-1 to TRBJ2-7; TRBD1 aligns across 10 bases. The germline gives CDR1 SGHRS, CDR2 YFSETQ. Unmatched junction bases numbered 7, after V lost 3 bases and J lost 7 bases. The CDR3 is 14 residues long. The CDR3 loop reads CASSWGTGALEQYF. CDR3 DNA sequence: TGCGCCAGCAGCTGGGGGACAGGGGCCTTGGAGCAGTACTTC.

Points on this clonotype: The junction shows a germline mismatch at one end, possibly a read error. The CDR3 is CASSQSSSCNEQFF. CDR3 nucleotides: TGTGCCAGCAGCCAGAGTAGCTCCTGCAATGAGCAGTTCTTC. V usage is TRBV14 and J usage is TRBJ2-1; D not certain. CDR3 length: 14 amino acids. Germline values: CDR1 SGHDN, CDR2 FVKESK.

V is TRBV27 and J is TRBJ1-1; D is undetermined. Germline CDR1 is MNHEY and CDR2 is SMNVEV (reference sequence). V was cut by 7 bases and J by 10 bases, with 28 bases left in between. The length of the CDR3 is 16 residues. The CDR3 here is CASISRPVGREGRAFF. The CDR3 DNA is TGTGCCAGCATAAGTCGACCTGTGGGGAGGGAAGGACGAGCTTTCTTT.

The chain uses TRBV7-2 and TRBJ2-3; 7 nucleotides agree with TRBD1. The V and J ends lost 5 bases and 6 bases, in that order; junction bases with no gene match: 14. Germline values: CDR1 SGHTA, CDR2 FQGNSA. The CDR3 contains 16 residues. CDR3: CASSPRASRGTDTQYF. The DNA for the CDR3 is TGTGCCAGCAGCCCCCGGGCTAGCAGGGGGACGGATACGCAGTATTTT.

The J gene is TRBJ1-5, the V gene TRBV7-8; no reliable D call. Germline CDR1 and CDR2: SGHVS and FQNEAQ. Trimming cost V 4 bases and J 4 bases, with 14 bases left between them. CDR3 length: 15 amino acids. CDR3 sequence: CASSSERATNQPQHF. CDR3 DNA: TGTGCCAGCAGCTCGGAAAGGGCTACGAATCAGCCCCAGCATTTT. The full variable domain, its missing parts supplied by reference TRBV7-8 and TRBJ1-5, is GAGVSQSPRYKVAKRGQDVALRCDPISGHVSLFWYQQALGQGPEFLTYFQNEAQLDKSGLPSDRFFAERPEGSVSTLKIQRTQQEDSAVYLCASSSERATNQPQHFGDGTRLSIL.

The V and J genes are TRBV6-8 and TRBJ1-2; no clear D gene. Germline CDR1 reads MNHGY; CDR2 reads SAAAGT. Trimming took 6 bases from V and 4 from J, leaving 21 bases between them. The CDR3 is made up of 16 amino acids. The CDR3: CASSLRSSREIYGYTF. In nucleotides, the CDR3 is TGTGCCAGCAGCCTGCGAAGTTCACGTGAGATCTATGGCTACACCTTC.

This clonotype was seen many times. This sequence joins TRBV29-1 and TRBJ2-7; tentatively, D is TRBD1 or TRBD2 (6 bases each). V lost 0 bases and J lost 5, with 17 bases in between. The CDR3 length is 15 residues. Germline-derived CDR1 and CDR2 are SQVTM and ANQGSEA. Written as DNA, the CDR3 is TGCAGCGTTGAAGATCGAACACAGGGAGGTAACGAGCAGTACTTC. The encoded protein is CSVEDRTQGGNEQYF.

This clonotype has only one observation. This sequence joins TRBV29-1 and TRBJ2-3, with 7 bases fitting TRBD1. Germline V gene sequence: CDR1 SQVTM, CDR2 ANQGSEA. The CDR3 runs to 13 residues. Unmatched junction bases numbered 6, after V lost 8 bases and J lost 1 base. DNA of the CDR3: TGCAGCTCAACAGGGGCAGGCACAGATACGCAGTATTTT. Protein: CSSTGAGTDTQYF.

J is TRBJ2-7 and V is TRBV9, with D possibly TRBD2 on 6 matching bases. From germline, CDR1 is SGDLS and CDR2 YYNGEE. V was trimmed by 7 bases and J by 2 bases, leaving 10 bases between them. This CDR3 is built from 12 residues. In DNA form, the CDR3 reads TGTGCCAGCGGGACTCCTCCCTACGAGCAGTACTTC. It encodes CASGTPPYEQYF.

J is TRBJ1-1 and V is TRBV12-3 or TRBV12-4; 9 bases agree with TRBD1. There are 18 residues in the CDR3. The J segment lost 4 bases and the V segment lost 4 bases, leaving 16 bases of the junction unmatched. In nucleotides, the CDR3 is TGTGCCAGCAGTTACGACGGGGACAGGGTCCCACTGGGCACTGAAGCTTTCTTT. Protein: CASSYDGDRVPLGTEAFF.

The chain links TRBV7-2 to TRBJ1-2; the D gene is possibly TRBD1 (5 bases). Trimming removed 1 base from V and 5 bases from J, with 20 bases in between. The CDR3 is 17 residues long. Germline CDR1 is SGHTA and CDR2 is FQGNSA. CDR3 protein: CASSLGFGTASTYGYTF. The DNA of the CDR3 is TGTGCCAGCAGCTTAGGGTTCGGGACCGCCTCTACTTATGGCTACACCTTC.

The chain couples TRBV2 to TRBJ1-1; 7 nucleotides align to TRBD1. Germline V gene data show CDR1 as SNHLY and CDR2 as FYNNEI. The CDR3 has 13 amino acids. With V trimmed by 5 bases and J by 9 bases, 9 bases remained unmatched. The CDR3 DNA follows: TGTGCCAGCAGTCTCCGGGACAGCGAAAAAGCTTTCTTT. It codes for CASSLRDSEKAFF.

The chain recombines TRBV12-3 or TRBV12-4 with TRBJ2-7, with TRBD2 matching 10 bases. V was clipped by 10 bases and J by 5 bases; unmatched bases: 8. This CDR3 is built from 13 residues. CDR3 DNA sequence: TGTGCCACTAGAAGCGGGGGGGCCGACGAGCAGTACTTC. It translates to CATRSGGADEQYF.

Only a few counts were recorded for this clonotype. This chain links TRBV5-1 with TRBJ2-1, with TRBD2 matching over 8 bases. Germline CDR1 and CDR2: SGHRS and YFSETQ. After removal of 3 bases from V and 3 bases from J, the junction contained 8 bases not matched to a gene. CDR3 length equals 16 residues. The CDR3 protein is CASSYGTSGGYNEQFF. The CDR3 DNA sequence: TGCGCCAGCAGCTACGGGACTAGTGGGGGCTACAATGAGCAGTTCTTC.

In its sample, this clonotype was seen a few times. The genes are TRBV15 and TRBJ2-1, with D maybe TRBD1 (6 bases). CDR1 is LNHNV, CDR2 YYDKDF, per germline (reference sequence). The CDR3 runs 13 residues. V dropped 11 bases and J dropped 8 bases, with 19 bases sitting between them. The CDR3 region is CAARARGKDEQFF. The CDR3 DNA reads as TGTGCCGCCCGAGCAAGGGGGAAGGATGAGCAGTTCTTC.

The chain carries TRBV7-2 and TRBJ2-2; the D gene is possibly TRBD1 (6 bases). The germline V gene has CDR1 SGHTA and CDR2 FQGNSA. The CDR3 runs to 16 residues. V lost 1 base and J 8 bases, leaving 17 bases between the germline ends. CDR3 nucleotide sequence: TGTGCCAGCAGCTTAGTAACCCTGACCCAGGGGGGGGAGCTGTTTTTT. Translating it yields CASSLVTLTQGGELFF.